This T cell receptor (beta chain) was obtained from a study of T-cell reconstitution after alpha-beta-depleted transplantation in children. Findings and caveats of the study: At one year after transplant, newly produced T cells mostly accounted for T-cell counts and diversity. Surviving recipient T cells and thymic progenitors accounted for the high day-60 TCRbeta diversity observed in some patients. Expanded graft clones numbering several hundred reportedly gave rise to alpha-beta T cells about two months after transplant.

Preparation of the TCRbeta library used unique molecular identifiers. In TCRdb, the PCR reads were re-called with MiXCR into one record per CDR3 protein. The table records tens of thousands of distinct CDR3 sequences, about 5% of them present only once. This clonotype was detected ten times or more. Its antigen is not known. Germline V gene sequence: CDR1 KGHDR, CDR2 SFDVKD. The trim removed 0 bases at V and 10 bases at J, leaving 10 bases unmatched. The CDR3 consists of 16 residues. The receptor was isolated from a female patient aged 2-9 years who had a stem cell transplant for aplastic anemia, so the T cells may come from the graft donor. The chain employs TRBV24-1 and TRBJ2-1; 8 nucleotides align to TRBD2. The input for sequencing was PBMCs, mostly from graft donor cells, taken 60 days after TCRalphabeta/CD19-depleted stem cell transplant. In nucleotides, the CDR3 is TGTGCCACCAGTGATTTGCCCGGGAGGGGCCGTGAAGAGCAGTTCTTC. It specifies CATSDLPGRGREEQFF.